The 25 T cell receptor beta chains presented below share a single source sample, sequenced in a study of blood T cell repertoires in COVID-19. Profiling relied on immunoSEQ multiplex PCR, and the TCRdb table lists in-frame clones only, not all of them. Of 150,000 to 200,000 clones in the sample, around 82% are singletons; the top ten hold 7%. The sequenced material came from peripheral blood. Every receptor here comes from a woman aged 40 to 55 with COVID-19, enrolled during active disease.

In its sample, this clone was seen once. The chain recombines TRBV7-9 with TRBJ1-2; TRBD1 agrees at 7 bases. Per the germline V gene, CDR1 is SEHNR and CDR2 is FQNEAQ (reference sequence). The V gene end was trimmed by 5 bases and the J gene end by 8 bases; junction bases not matched to a gene: 11. The CDR3 runs to 14 residues. CDR3 in amino acids: CASSLTGEEGGYTF. As DNA, the CDR3 is TGTGCCAGCAGCCTTACAGGGGAGGAAGGAGGCTACACCTTC.

This chain uses TRBV6-5 with TRBJ2-5; tentatively, D is TRBD2 (6 bases). Trimming shortened V by 6 bases and J by 4 bases, and 18 bases separated the two germline ends. Per the germline V gene, CDR1 is MNHEY and CDR2 is SVGAGI. CDR3 length equals 15 residues. The CDR3 DNA reads as TGTGCCAGCAGAAGACCATCGATCGGGGGAGAGACCCAGTACTTC. Translated: CASRRPSIGGETQYF.

In this sample, this clone turned up once. The gene calls are TRBV18 and TRBJ1-4; tentatively, D is TRBD1 (5 bases). Trimming removed 3 bases at V and 0 bases at J, with 14 bases between. The CDR3 extends over 17 amino acids. Germline V lookup: CDR1 KGHSH, CDR2 LQKENI. DNA of the CDR3: TGTGCCAGCTCACCGTCTGACAGATTCGCAACTAATGAAAAACTGTTTTTT. This codes for CASSPSDRFATNEKLFF. The entire variable domain, with the rest obtained from reference TRBV18 and TRBJ1-4, is as follows: NAGVMQNPRHLVRRRGQEARLRCSPMKGHSHVYWYRQLPEEGLKFMVYLQKENIIDESGMPKERFSAEFPKEGPSILRIQQVVRGDSAAYFCASSPSDRFATNEKLFFGSGTQLSVL.

The chain couples TRBV5-4 to TRBJ1-2; D gene ambiguous. V was cut by 0 bases and J by 5 bases, with 5 bases left in between. The germline V gene has CDR1 SGHNT and CDR2 YYREEE (reference sequence). This CDR3 contains 12 residues. CDR3 nucleotides: TGTGCCAGCAGCTTGGATCAATATGGCTACACCTTC. It yields the protein CASSLDQYGYTF.

The chain's CDR3 is CASSLGLDYGYTF. The CDR3 nucleotides read TGTGCCAGCAGCTTGGGCCTGGACTATGGCTACACCTTC. This sequence joins TRBV11-2 and TRBJ1-2; D call uncertain. Germline V gene sequence: CDR1 SGHAT, CDR2 FQNNGV. Trimming shortened V by 3 bases and J by 3 bases, and 8 bases separated the two germline ends. CDR3 length equals 13 residues.

The CDR3 region has the DNA TGTGCCTGGAGTGAAGAGTGGGGCAGCCACACTGAAGCTTTCTTT. This sequence encodes CAWSEEWGSHTEAFF. The rearrangement uses TRBV30 and TRBJ1-1, with D possibly TRBD1 on 5 matching bases. Germline V gives CDR1 GTSNPN, CDR2 SVGIG (reference sequence). Trimming cost V 1 base and J 3 bases, with 15 bases left between them. This CDR3 has 15 residues.

V and J are TRBV30 and TRBJ1-2, with 7 positions matching TRBD1. Trimming at V came to 3 bases and at J to 5 bases, leaving 9 bases not matched to a gene. The CDR3 covers 14 residues. The germline V gene has CDR1 GTSNPN and CDR2 SVGIG (reference sequence). CDR3 amino acids: CAWSAPGQIYGYTF. CDR3 coding DNA: TGTGCCTGGAGCGCACCGGGACAGATTTATGGCTACACCTTC.

The rearrangement uses TRBV27 and TRBJ1-5, with D possibly matching TRBD1 (6 bases). The germline V and J ends were trimmed by 6 bases and 1 base, with 7 bases remaining between them. The CDR3 is 13 residues long. Germline values: CDR1 MNHEY, CDR2 SMNVEV (reference sequence). The CDR3 bases are TGTGCCAGCAGGAGGGGGAGCAATCAGCCCCAGCATTTT. Its translation: CASRRGSNQPQHF.

The chain employs TRBV7-2 and TRBJ1-1; TRBD1 might be the D (6 bases). CDR3 size: 14 residues. Trimming left V 5 bases short and J 1 base short, with 11 bases between. Germline CDR1 is SGHTA and CDR2 is FQGNSA. CDR3: CASSLQGTNTEAFF. DNA of the CDR3: TGTGCCAGCAGCCTACAGGGAACGAACACTGAAGCTTTCTTT.

The genes are TRBV6-2 or TRBV6-3 and TRBJ2-1, with 9 bases lining up with TRBD2. With V trimmed by 2 bases and J by 5 bases, 7 bases remained unmatched. Germline V lookup: CDR1 MNHEY, CDR2 SVGEGT. This CDR3 is built from 16 residues. The CDR3 DNA follows: TGTGCCAGCAGTTACGGCGGGGGGGCTCGGAACAATGAGCAGTTCTTC. Its translation: CASSYGGGARNNEQFF.

The chain employs TRBV5-6 and TRBJ2-7; 8 nucleotides agree with TRBD1. This CDR3 region has 13 residues. Per germline, CDR1 SGHDT and CDR2 YYEEEE. After removal of 4 bases from V and 2 bases from J, the junction contained 2 bases not matched to a gene. Here the CDR3 DNA reads TGTGCCAGCAGCGTACAGGGGGCCTACGAGCAGTACTTC. This encodes CASSVQGAYEQYF.

The chain joins TRBV29-1 to TRBJ2-7; maybe TRBD2 (5 bases). The CDR3 is 12 amino acids. Trimming pared 7 bases from V and 3 bases from J, leaving 13 bases between. Germline lookup yields CDR1 SQVTM and CDR2 ANQGSEA. CDR3 sequence: CSARYGVYEQYF. The DNA for the CDR3 is TGCAGCGCAAGATACGGGGTCTACGAGCAGTACTTC.

The CDR3 DNA follows: TGTGCCAGCAGTTTTGGCGGGAGACAAAACGAGCAGTACTTC. Protein: CASSFGGRQNEQYF. The rearrangement links TRBV6-2 or TRBV6-3 to TRBJ2-7; 7 bases map to TRBD2. V shed 4 bases and J 5 bases; nucleotides not matched to a gene: 8. CDR1 is MNHEY, CDR2 SVGEGT, per germline. The CDR3 length is 14 residues.

The chain uses TRBV5-8 and TRBJ2-1, with D tentatively TRBD1 (6 bases). The CDR3 is 12 amino acids. With 5 bases removed from V and 16 bases from J, the gap between germline ends came to 19 bases. Per the germline V gene, CDR1 is SGHTS and CDR2 is YDEGEE. The CDR3 sequence is CASSLQGWGSFF. The CDR3 DNA sequence: TGTGCCAGCAGTCTACAGGGCTGGGGCTCCTTCTTC.

The rearrangement links TRBV6-4 to TRBJ2-1, with 7 bases lining up with TRBD2. The CDR3 loop spans 16 amino acids. The V and J ends lost 2 bases and 8 bases, in that order; junction bases with no gene match: 12. Germline loops: CDR1 MRHNA, CDR2 SNTAGT. The DNA for the CDR3 is TGTGCCAGCAGTGACGTAGCGGGTACTACTGGGGATGAGCAGTTCTTC. The encoded protein is CASSDVAGTTGDEQFF.

The chain combines TRBV11-3 with TRBJ2-1; TRBD1 is a possible D gene (5 bases). In germline, CDR1 is SGHNT, CDR2 YENEEA. This CDR3 region has 11 residues. The V end lost 5 bases, the J end lost 7 bases, and 6 bases lay between the germline ends. The CDR3 protein is CASSRGNEQFF. The CDR3 nucleotides read TGTGCCAGCAGCAGGGGAAATGAGCAGTTCTTC.

This chain uses TRBV29-1 with TRBJ2-1; the match to TRBD2 covers 10 bases. The germline gives CDR1 SQVTM, CDR2 ANQGSEA. The CDR3 sequence is 13 residues long. The trim removed 2 bases at V and 8 bases at J, leaving 3 bases unmatched. CDR3 amino acids: CSVESGRGDEQFF. The CDR3 bases are TGCAGCGTTGAAAGCGGGAGGGGGGATGAGCAGTTCTTC.

Only one count was recorded for this clone. This chain uses TRBV5-6 with TRBJ2-7, with a possible D match to TRBD1 (6 bases). This CDR3 has 13 amino acids. V lost 2 bases, J lost 7 bases, and 13 bases lay in between. Germline assignment: CDR1 SGHDT and CDR2 YYEEEE. The CDR3 DNA is TGTGCCAGCAGCTTAAACAGGGCTGGAGAGCAGTACTTC. Translation: CASSLNRAGEQYF.

This clone has a single count. V and J are TRBV19 and TRBJ1-1, with D perhaps TRBD1 (5 bases). CDR3 length equals 13 residues. Germline V CDR1 and CDR2: LNHDA, SQIVND (reference sequence). V gave up 4 bases and J gave up 4 bases, with 10 bases separating them. The CDR3 DNA reads TGTGCCAGTAGTACTTCCGGGGGCACTGAAGCTTTCTTT. Amino acids: CASSTSGGTEAFF.

The chain recombines TRBV5-4 with TRBJ2-7; perhaps TRBD2 as D (6 bases). The CDR3 covers 14 residues. Germline V gene data show CDR1 as SGHNT and CDR2 as YYREEE (reference sequence). Trimming pared 0 bases from V and 2 bases from J, leaving 9 bases between. CDR3 region: CASSLGGLTYEQYF. In nucleotides, the CDR3 is TGTGCCAGCAGCTTGGGGGGACTTACCTACGAGCAGTACTTC.

V gene TRBV11-2 combines with J gene TRBJ2-7; D possibly corresponds to TRBD1 (6 bases). Trimming removed 0 bases at V and 3 bases at J, with 15 bases between. This CDR3 contains 16 residues. Germline values: CDR1 SGHAT, CDR2 FQNNGV. For the CDR3, the DNA is TGTGCCAGCAGCTTAGATCTGGTTAGAGGGGGCTACGAGCAGTACTTC. Encoded protein: CASSLDLVRGGYEQYF. The whole variable domain, remainder taken from reference TRBV11-2 and TRBJ2-7, is EAGVAQSPRYKIIEKRQSVAFWCNPISGHATLYWYQQILGQGPKLLIQFQNNGVVDDSQLPKDRFSAERLKGVDSTLKIQPAKLEDSAVYLCASSLDLVRGGYEQYFGPGTRLTVT.

This clone was counted once. The chain joins TRBV4-2 to TRBJ1-2; a possible D gene is TRBD1 (5 bases). Per germline, CDR1 LGHNA and CDR2 YNFKEQ. V was cut by 4 bases and J by 8 bases, with 14 bases left in between. The CDR3 is 13 amino acids. CDR3 sequence reads: CASSPWLGEGYTF. The CDR3 DNA reads as TGTGCCAGCAGCCCATGGTTAGGGGAAGGCTACACCTTC.

V gene TRBV18 combines with J gene TRBJ2-2; D perhaps matches TRBD1 (5 bases). V lost 2 bases and J lost 7, with 11 bases in between. CDR3 size: 14 residues. Germline-derived CDR1 and CDR2 are KGHSH and LQKENI. The CDR3, as DNA: TGTGCCAGCTCACCAAGCAGGGTTGACGGGGAGCTGTTTTTT. Protein sequence: CASSPSRVDGELFF.

This rearrangement joins TRBV9 to TRBJ2-1; tentative D call: TRBD2 (6 bases). The germline V and J ends were trimmed by 0 bases and 10 bases, with 14 bases remaining between them. The CDR3 covers 14 residues. The germline V gene encodes CDR1 SGDLS and CDR2 YYNGEE. The CDR3 DNA reads TGTGCCAGCAGCGTAGGAGGTCGGGCGGGAGAGCAGTTCTTC. Translating gives CASSVGGRAGEQFF.

The DNA for the CDR3 is TGTGCCAGTACGAGGGATTTGCGGGGCTACACCTTC. Translated, it gives CASTRDLRGYTF. This rearrangement joins TRBV19 to TRBJ1-2; D is uncertain. This CDR3 comprises 12 residues. Trimming left V 7 bases short and J 8 bases short, with 14 bases between. Looked up from germline, CDR1 is LNHDA and CDR2 is SQIVND (reference sequence).